The 9 T cell receptor beta chains below all came from one sample that was sequenced in a study of T cells after posttransplantation cyclophosphamide. Method: immunoSEQ multiplex PCR; TCRdb's copy keeps in-frame clones and lacks some. This sample carries about 33,000 clones and no singletons, and over 4% goes to the top ten. The sequenced sample consisted of PBMCs. The origin of the receptors is a woman in her 30s in good health and a related stem cell transplant donor.

This clone was observed at least ten times. The rearrangement uses TRBV9 and TRBJ2-1; tentative D call: TRBD2 (6 bases). Trimming pared 10 bases from V and 7 bases from J, leaving 15 bases between. CDR1 is SGDLS, CDR2 YYNGEE, per germline. This CDR3 has 12 amino acids. This chain's CDR3 is CASGGAGNEQFF. DNA of the CDR3: TGTGCCTCCGGAGGGGCTGGTAATGAGCAGTTCTTC.

The chain carries TRBV29-1 and TRBJ2-7; 9 nucleotides match TRBD1. Germline assignment: CDR1 SQVTM and CDR2 ANQGSEA. The CDR3 is 14 amino acids. The trim removed 3 bases at V and 6 bases at J, leaving 9 bases unmatched. CDR3 sequence: CSVDPDRGSGEQYF. In DNA form, the CDR3 reads TGCAGCGTTGACCCGGACAGGGGATCCGGCGAGCAGTACTTC.

This clone occurred many times. V and J are TRBV6-2 or TRBV6-3 and TRBJ2-1; possibly TRBD2 for D (6 bases). The CDR3 sequence is 14 residues long. V dropped 7 bases and J dropped 0 bases, with 10 bases sitting between them. Germline V gene sequence: CDR1 MNHEY, CDR2 SVGEGT. CDR3 nucleotides: TGTGCCAGCAAGGCGGGGTTCTCCTACAATGAGCAGTTCTTC. The encoded protein is CASKAGFSYNEQFF.

At least ten counts were recorded for this clone. The chain carries TRBV28 and TRBJ1-2, with TRBD1 identical over 7 bases. Germline lookup yields CDR1 MDHEN and CDR2 SYDVKM. J lost 4 bases, V lost 6 bases, and 8 bases had no gene match. The CDR3 consists of 14 residues. The CDR3 nucleotides read TGTGCCAGCAGCACACAGGGGATGAGCTATGGCTACACCTTC. This encodes CASSTQGMSYGYTF.

V gene TRBV5-1 combines with J gene TRBJ2-5; D ambiguous. The CDR3 extends over 14 amino acids. CDR1 and CDR2 (germline): SGHRS, YFSETQ. The ends were cut back, 1 base at V and 4 bases at J, with 11 bases in the middle. CDR3 coding DNA: TGCGCCAGCAGCTTGACCGGGTTTGGAGAGACCCAGTACTTC. This codes for CASSLTGFGETQYF.

This clone was counted at least ten times. The rearrangement links TRBV4-3 to TRBJ1-3, with 11 bases matching TRBD1. V was clipped by 3 bases and J by 2 bases; unmatched bases: 0. Germline loops: CDR1 LGHNA, CDR2 YSLEER. The CDR3 runs 15 residues. The CDR3 sequence is CASSQDRGPGNTIYF. The CDR3 DNA reads as TGCGCCAGCAGCCAGGACAGGGGGCCTGGAAACACCATATATTTT.

This clone was observed many times. The chain joins TRBV7-6 to TRBJ2-5; TRBD2 matches at 9 bases. Germline V gene sequence: CDR1 SGHVS, CDR2 FNYEAQ. V dropped 2 bases and J dropped 5; count of bases not matched to a gene: 3. CDR3 size: 14 residues. CDR3 sequence (DNA): TGTGCCAGCAGCTTAAGGCGGGGGGGGGAGACCCAGTACTTC. This codes for CASSLRRGGETQYF.

This clone was recorded at least ten times. The DNA for the CDR3 is TGTGCTAGTGGTCGGACCCGGGACTCCAAAGGCTACACCTTC. Its protein product is CASGRTRDSKGYTF. V and J are TRBV12-5 and TRBJ1-2; D possibly corresponds to TRBD1 (5 bases). Germline V gives CDR1 LGHNT, CDR2 FRNRAP. The CDR3 spans 14 residues. Trimming removed 5 bases at V and 8 bases at J, with 18 bases between.

This clone appeared many times. The chain joins TRBV4-1 to TRBJ1-5; TRBD1 is a possible D gene (5 bases). The CDR3 covers 15 residues. The V gene lost 2 bases and the J gene lost 3 bases, with 11 bases spanning the gap. Looked up from germline, CDR1 is MGHRA and CDR2 is YSYEKL. This CDR3 is CASSQSGITNQPQHF. CDR3 bases: TGCGCCAGCAGCCAATCAGGGATAACCAATCAGCCCCAGCATTTT.